A selection of T cell receptor beta chains follows, all from one sample in a study of immune cell composition in non-small cell lung cancer. The repertoire was sequenced with immunoSEQ multiplex PCR; TCRdb's copy has only in-frame clones and lacks some. The repertoire holds over 2,500 clones, with 60% to 85% as singletons. Sequenced: lung tumor tissue. The receptors originated from a human donor with non-small cell lung cancer. CDR3s include the opening cysteine and the closing phenylalanine or tryptophan. Fields, in order: J gene, D gene, V gene, clone size, CDR3 protein, CDR3 DNA. The D gene is left open where the match is weak. Some rows mark clone size as missing; the rest say once, few, many or name a class of expanded clone.

J gene: TRBJ2-7
D gene: TRBD1
V gene: TRBV6-6
clone size: .
CDR3 protein: CASSKPGQGNEQYF
CDR3 DNA: TGTGCCAGCAGTAAGCCGGGACAGGGAAACGAGCAGTACTTC

J gene: TRBJ1-2
D gene: .
V gene: TRBV28
clone size: .
CDR3 protein: CASSPVFRDSSGYTF
CDR3 DNA: TGTGCCAGCAGCCCCGTTTTCCGGGACTCATCGGGCTACACCTTC

J gene: TRBJ2-5
D gene: .
V gene: TRBV6-6
clone size: .
CDR3 protein: CASRDSQETQYF
CDR3 DNA: TGTGCCAGCAGGGACAGCCAAGAGACCCAGTACTTC

J gene: TRBJ2-5
D gene: TRBD2
V gene: TRBV28
clone size: few
CDR3 protein: CASSLSPSGVQETQYF
CDR3 DNA: TGTGCCAGCAGTTTATCGCCTAGCGGGGTCCAAGAGACCCAGTACTTC

J gene: TRBJ1-3
D gene: .
V gene: TRBV19
clone size: once
CDR3 protein: CASSSAGTSGNTIYF
CDR3 DNA: TGTGCCAGTAGTTCGGCCGGGACATCAGGAAACACCATATATTTT

J gene: TRBJ2-1
D gene: .
V gene: TRBV27
clone size: .
CDR3 protein: CASSLYGSYNEQFF
CDR3 DNA: TGTGCCAGCAGTTTATACGGCTCCTACAATGAGCAGTTCTTC

J gene: TRBJ1-4
D gene: .
V gene: TRBV5-4
clone size: .
CDR3 protein: CASSERGAGPNEKLFF
CDR3 DNA: TGTGCCAGCAGCGAACGTGGCGCAGGCCCAAATGAAAAACTGTTTTTT

J gene: TRBJ2-2
D gene: TRBD2
V gene: TRBV19
clone size: .
CDR3 protein: CASRQLAVTNTGELFF
CDR3 DNA: TGTGCCAGTAGGCAACTAGCGGTAACGAACACCGGGGAGCTGTTTTTT

J gene: TRBJ2-1
D gene: .
V gene: TRBV20-1
clone size: .
CDR3 protein: CSAPLDRSQFF
CDR3 DNA: TGCAGTGCTCCCCTAGACAGGTCGCAGTTCTTC

J gene: TRBJ1-1
D gene: .
V gene: TRBV5-4
clone size: .
CDR3 protein: CASSLSGVNPEAFF
CDR3 DNA: TGTGCCAGCAGCTTGTCCGGGGTGAACCCTGAAGCTTTCTTT

J gene: TRBJ2-5
D gene: TRBD1
V gene: TRBV6-5
clone size: .
CDR3 protein: CASSLGTGPSETQYF
CDR3 DNA: TGTGCCAGCAGTCTTGGGACAGGGCCATCGGAGACCCAGTACTTC

J gene: TRBJ2-5
D gene: .
V gene: TRBV18
clone size: .
CDR3 protein: CASSLEETQYF
CDR3 DNA: TGTGCCAGCTCACTCGAGGAGACCCAGTACTTC

J gene: TRBJ1-2
D gene: TRBD1
V gene: TRBV6-1
clone size: once
CDR3 protein: CASTTPTQGDGYTF
CDR3 DNA: TGTGCCAGCACCACCCCGACCCAGGGGGATGGCTACACCTTC

J gene: TRBJ1-2
D gene: .
V gene: TRBV19
clone size: .
CDR3 protein: CASSPRTGYGYTF
CDR3 DNA: TGTGCCAGTAGTCCCCGGACGGGGTATGGCTACACCTTC

J gene: TRBJ2-6
D gene: TRBD1
V gene: TRBV27
clone size: once
CDR3 protein: CASRENRGPGANVLTF
CDR3 DNA: TGTGCCAGCAGAGAAAACAGGGGGCCTGGGGCCAACGTCCTGACTTTC

J gene: TRBJ2-2
D gene: TRBD2
V gene: TRBV27
clone size: .
CDR3 protein: CASSLLPGLGSSGRGTGELFF
CDR3 DNA: TGTGCCAGCAGTCTCCTCCCGGGACTTGGGTCCAGCGGGAGAGGCACCGGGGAGCTGTTTTTT

J gene: TRBJ2-5
D gene: TRBD1
V gene: TRBV5-1
clone size: .
CDR3 protein: CASSPRTGGATETQYF
CDR3 DNA: TGCGCCAGCAGCCCAAGGACAGGGGGCGCGACGGAGACCCAGTACTTC

J gene: TRBJ2-1
D gene: TRBD2
V gene: TRBV27
clone size: .
CDR3 protein: CASSLFPVGLAGGDEQFF
CDR3 DNA: TGTGCCAGCAGTTTATTCCCGGTTGGACTAGCGGGAGGTGATGAGCAGTTCTTC

J gene: TRBJ1-4
D gene: .
V gene: TRBV19
clone size: .
CDR3 protein: CASSIDRTTNEKLFF
CDR3 DNA: TGTGCCAGTAGTATAGACAGGACAACTAATGAAAAACTGTTTTTT

J gene: TRBJ2-7
D gene: TRBD1
V gene: TRBV14
clone size: .
CDR3 protein: CASSQDRTGPTYEQYF
CDR3 DNA: TGTGCCAGCAGCCAAGACCGGACAGGGCCCACCTACGAGCAGTACTTC

J gene: TRBJ2-7
D gene: TRBD2
V gene: TRBV11-2
clone size: .
CDR3 protein: CASSLAGGPWEQYF
CDR3 DNA: TGTGCCAGCAGCTTAGCGGGAGGGCCGTGGGAGCAGTACTTC

J gene: TRBJ2-1
D gene: TRBD2
V gene: TRBV30
clone size: .
CDR3 protein: CAWSLGLTNEQFF
CDR3 DNA: TGTGCCTGGAGCTTGGGACTAACGAATGAGCAGTTCTTC

J gene: TRBJ2-3
D gene: TRBD1
V gene: TRBV28
clone size: .
CDR3 protein: CASSWASGTGVTDTQYF
CDR3 DNA: TGTGCCAGCAGTTGGGCCTCCGGGACAGGGGTTACAGATACGCAGTATTTT